One and the same sample provided the 12 T cell receptor beta chains below, sequenced in a study of blood T cell repertoires in COVID-19. The protocol was immunoSEQ multiplex PCR, while the TCRdb copy is restricted to in-frame clones and leaves out a portion. The table lists hundreds of thousands of clones, about nine tenths of them singletons. What was sequenced was peripheral blood. The receptor set was obtained from a man aged 45-60 years with acute or convalescent COVID-19.

V usage is TRBV25-1 and J usage is TRBJ1-2; possible D gene TRBD1, 5 bases. Germline CDR1 is MGHDK and CDR2 is SYGVNS. V dropped 5 bases and J dropped 4 bases, with 11 bases sitting between them. The CDR3 runs 13 residues. CDR3 in DNA: TGTGCCAGCAGTCCAGGGAGGGCCTATGGCTACACCTTC. Translation gives CASSPGRAYGYTF.

The chain joins TRBV5-4 to TRBJ1-6, with a weak D call TRBD1 (5 bases). Germline values: CDR1 SGHNT, CDR2 YYREEE (reference sequence). The CDR3 totals 14 residues. V lost 0 bases, J lost 10 bases, and 11 bases lay in between. The CDR3 loop reads CASSLEGSWSPLHF. The DNA of the CDR3 is TGTGCCAGCAGCTTGGAGGGGTCGTGGTCACCCCTCCACTTT. Variable domain in full (rest from reference TRBV5-4 and TRBJ1-6): ETGVTQSPTHLIKTRGQQVTLRCSSQSGHNTVSWYQQALGQGPQFIFQYYREEENGRGNFPPRFSGLQFPNYSSELNVNALELDDSALYLCASSLEGSWSPLHFGNGTRLTVT.

The table lists this clone with a count of one. The chain carries TRBV19 and TRBJ1-4; 11 positions agree with TRBD1. With 8 bases clipped from V and 6 bases from J, the junction kept 5 bases outside the gene matches. CDR1 and CDR2 (germline): LNHDA, SQIVND (reference sequence). The CDR3 extends over 14 amino acids. CDR3 coding DNA: TGTGCCAGTGCGGACAGGGGGCGCGATGAAAAACTGTTTTTT. It translates to CASADRGRDEKLFF.

The chain joins TRBV19 to TRBJ2-7; 7 positions agree with TRBD1. V trimming: 7 bases; J trimming: 2 bases; junction bases outside the gene matches: 11. Germline V gene data show CDR1 as LNHDA and CDR2 as SQIVND (reference sequence). This CDR3 is built from 15 residues. This CDR3 reads CASMPHRDSPYEQYF. The CDR3 bases are TGTGCCAGTATGCCCCACCGGGACAGTCCCTACGAGCAGTACTTC.

The genes are TRBV5-1 and TRBJ2-2; no firm D call. Germline V gene data show CDR1 as SGHRS and CDR2 as YFSETQ. Trimming pared 2 bases from V and 4 bases from J, leaving 12 bases between. This CDR3 is 15 amino acids long. The CDR3 here is CASSFDGLGTGELFF. The CDR3 DNA is TGCGCCAGCAGCTTCGACGGGTTAGGCACCGGGGAGCTGTTTTTT.

The J gene is TRBJ2-5, the V gene TRBV19, with 7 bases matching TRBD1. Germline trimming cut 1 base from V and 2 bases from J; bases unmatched to any gene: 4. Germline values: CDR1 LNHDA, CDR2 SQIVND (reference sequence). This CDR3 comprises 15 residues. CDR3: CASSIVGRGQETQYF. CDR3 coding DNA: TGTGCCAGTAGTATAGTGGGCAGGGGGCAAGAGACCCAGTACTTC.

This chain connects TRBV5-6 to TRBJ1-6; 9 bases are a match to TRBD1. Trimming took 6 bases from V and 10 from J; bases not matched to a gene: 11. The CDR3 is 15 residues long. Germline CDR1 SGHDT, CDR2 YYEEEE. The DNA of the CDR3 is TGTGCCAGCATCGGAAGCGGGACAGGGATCTCACCCCTCCACTTT. Translating it yields CASIGSGTGISPLHF.

The rearrangement links TRBV6-5 to TRBJ2-3, with 9 bases fitting TRBD1. There are 14 residues in the CDR3. J lost 9 bases, V lost 6 bases, and 10 bases had no gene match. Germline loops: CDR1 MNHEY, CDR2 SVGAGI. CDR3 DNA sequence: TGTGCCAGCAGCCCCGGGACAGGGAGACCAACGCAGTATTTT. It specifies CASSPGTGRPTQYF.

The V and J genes are TRBV7-2 and TRBJ2-2; the match to TRBD2 covers 11 bases. The junction had 5 bases not matched to a gene; V was cut back by 3 bases and J by 8 bases. Germline values: CDR1 SGHTA, CDR2 FQGNSA. This CDR3 has 15 residues. This CDR3 is CASSFSGGALGELFF. In DNA, the CDR3 is TGTGCCAGCAGCTTTAGCGGGGGGGCACTTGGGGAGCTGTTTTTT. The whole variable domain, remainder taken from reference TRBV7-2 and TRBJ2-2, is GAGVSQSPSNKVTEKGKDVELRCDPISGHTALYWYRQSLGQGLEFLIYFQGNSAPDKSGLPSDRFSAERTGGSVSTLTIQRTQQEDSAVYLCASSFSGGALGELFFGEGSRLTVL.

The chain is built from TRBV5-1 and TRBJ1-1, with 10 bases lining up with TRBD1. This CDR3 contains 16 residues. Trimming removed 3 bases from V and 8 bases from J; junction bases left unmatched: 13. Looked up from germline, CDR1 is SGHRS and CDR2 is YFSETQ. CDR3 nucleotides: TGCGCCAGCAGCTCGCAACCGGGACAGGGGAATGGAGAAGCTTTCTTT. Amino acid sequence: CASSSQPGQGNGEAFF.

The chain is built from TRBV9 and TRBJ1-1, with 7 bases aligning to TRBD1. The V gene end was trimmed by 3 bases and the J gene end by 0 bases; junction bases not matched to a gene: 8. This CDR3 spans 16 amino acids. Germline V gene sequence: CDR1 SGDLS, CDR2 YYNGEE. In nucleotides, the CDR3 is TGTGCCAGCAGCGCCCCCGGGACAGCTTTGAACACTGAAGCTTTCTTT. Its translation: CASSAPGTALNTEAFF.

V usage is TRBV11-2 and J usage is TRBJ1-2; 11 nucleotides match TRBD1. CDR3 length equals 15 residues. The trim removed 2 bases at V and 8 bases at J, leaving 7 bases unmatched. Looked up from germline, CDR1 is SGHAT and CDR2 is FQNNGV. The CDR3 here is CASSLTGQGARGYTF. Here the CDR3 DNA reads TGTGCCAGCAGCTTAACCGGACAGGGGGCGAGGGGCTACACCTTC.